Detailed here is one T cell receptor (beta chain). The sample originates from a study of response to subunit inactivated influenza vaccine. Using its own MiXCR run on the RT-PCR reads, TCRdb lists one record per CDR3 protein. The sample has about 570,000 distinct CDR3 sequences; approximately 10% are singletons. The CDR3 consists of 16 residues. Germline V gives CDR1 MDHEN, CDR2 SYDVKM. V was clipped by 6 bases and J by 0 bases, with 15 bases between them. Another study also made use of these data, one on T cells expressing NK-cell markers. From that report: Synthesis of TCR beta cDNA relied on 5'RACE template switching carrying UMIs. It was sorted CD3+CD56-NKG2C+, CD3+CD56+NKG2C- and CD3+CD56+NKG2C+ T cells that provided the TCR beta repertoires. Six donors carried dominant NKG2C+ clonotypes that made up roughly 1.0-7.0% of their CD8+ T cells.

This clonotype was obtained from a man aged 50 or older who received an inactivated influenza vaccine. This material consisted of PBMCs from blood, taken on the day of vaccination. V is TRBV28 and J is TRBJ2-1; possibly TRBD1 for D (5 bases). The CDR3 bases are TGTGCCAGCAGACCCACCGACAGCCTCTCCTACAATGAGCAGTTCTTC. Translated, it gives CASRPTDSLSYNEQFF.